This TCR beta chain was profiled in a study of CD8+ T cells in alopecia areata (dated by TCRdb to 2017 to 2018). Turning to the overall study: Treated patients were enrolled in an open-label pilot trial of oral tofacitinib, 5 to 10 mg twice daily, for moderate-to-severe alopecia areata. Biopsies were taken from tofacitinib-treated patients at baseline and again at 4 and 24 weeks into treatment, and several of those patients also had a later scalp biopsy. The study used high-throughput TCRbeta sequencing to examine T cell clonal expansion in alopecia areata, in both the C3H/HeJ mouse model and human patients. Human TCRbeta sequencing covered scalp tissue and sorted CD4+ and CD8+ peripheral blood T cells from patchy and totalis/universalis alopecia areata patients and healthy controls. Clonality in the scalp was compared among normal scalp (n=4), patchy alopecia areata scalp (n=8), and alopecia totalis/universalis scalp (n=8). Patients received tofacitinib for 6 to 18 months and were then followed off drug for 6 months to check for delayed response and recurrence. In treated patients, disease severity was measured using the SALT score, which gives the percentage of scalp surface area affected. RNA was obtained with the PAXgene miRNA kit for fixed scalp, the miRNeasy kit for PBMCs, and the RNeasy kit for mouse skin. Amplification of TCRbeta CDR3 regions was done by immunoSEQ multiplex PCR using 35 Vbeta forward primers and 13 Jbeta reverse primers. The full study reports these points: Tofacitinib significantly lowered scalp clonality and the number of expanded CD8+ clones among the top 100 scalp clones. TCR sequences shared between patients were less clear than in mice, possibly partly because of HLA diversity in the patient population. Compared with normal scalp, lesional scalp had higher clonality and more expanded CD8+ clones, particularly in alopecia totalis/universalis, a pattern that suggests antigenic drive. The treated cohort was small, with a single nonresponder, so links between baseline CD8+ expansion and response need larger studies. Many expanded lesional clones were found to persist in scalp and blood during tofacitinib treatment, and relapse after treatment cessation may be partly explained by this persistence. Scalp TCR repertoire analysis is complicated because resident alphabeta T cells in normal human skin are also sequenced, whereas mouse skin is dominated by gammadelta T cells.

Compared with germline, V lacks 0 bases and J lacks 2 bases; bases without a gene match: 7. CDR1 and CDR2, looked up from the germline V gene, are SGHTA and FQGNSA. Its CDR3 holds 18 amino acids, cysteine through phenylalanine. The entry retains the CDR3 DNA only, 54 bases that are in frame from base 1. Points on this clone: The antigen this receptor binds is unknown. Nothing much larger sits one base from this clone, and base qualities are not available.

The sample's time point label, decoded: 20 to 30 weeks on oral tofacitinib. The intended sense of this specimen's treatment or condition label: oral pan-JAK inhibitor, 5-10 mg twice daily. Lesional scalp punch biopsies and peripheral blood were collected from alopecia areata patients. After PBMCs were isolated by density centrifugation and stained for CD3, CD4 and CD8, a FACSAria was used to sort CD4+ and CD8+ T cells. To prepare the library, the immunoSEQ multiplex PCR assay was applied. RNA was extracted from all samples and reverse transcribed into cDNA as template for TCR sequencing. First-strand cDNA was synthesized using SuperScript III with a 2:1 mix of oligo-dT and random hexamers. A synthetic immune receptor repertoire was used to measure amplification bias, and any remaining bias was corrected computationally. The published analysis was carried out like this. Raw reads were preprocessed to remove errors, and CDR3 was defined by IMGT conventions from the conserved cysteine to phenylalanine. Clonality was computed by normalizing Shannon entropy by log2 of the number of productive unique TCRs and subtracting the result from 1. Whether scalp clones were CD4 or CD8 was inferred by matching scalp TCRbeta sequences against CD4 and CD8 repertoires sorted from blood. Drawn from immuneACCESS, this table holds only the in-frame rearrangements with V and J called that TCRdb kept. Clones are partly lost; checked studies trace under half to an unresolved V gene and leave the rest unexplained. V, J and clone size derive from that table, while D and trimming were established from the DNA sequence. The sample table lists over 150,000 clones, about 55% of them with a count of one. About a tenth of the sample comes from the top ten.

The sequence was obtained from a human donor with alopecia areata. In this chain, TRBV7-2 is recombined with TRBJ1-5; the central 10 bases match TRBD1. The sample consisted of CD8+ T cells sorted from blood, taken at week 24, from a patient treated with tofacitinib. The CDR3 loop reads CASSLAGQGFSGNQPQHF. The DNA reads as follows: TGTGCCAGCAGCTTAGCGGGACAGGGGTTCTCGGGCAATCAGCCCCAGCATTTT.